The source of this TCR beta chain is a study of T cell responses to AZD1222 COVID-19 vaccine. Findings and caveats of the study: Increased Spike-specific TCR breadth and depth were observed after two AZD1222 doses. Only 5 or 6 individuals given AZD1222 were seropositive at baseline.

Here immunoSEQ multiplex PCR was the method, and the copy in TCRdb shows in-frame clones only, minus some. The sample holds approximately 150,000 clones, about 90% seen once. This clone was picked up a small number of times. The antigen is not known. The TCR sequence derives from an adult who received the MenACWY meningococcal vaccine as a control. Sequencing was performed on peripheral blood, taken 28 days after the second dose of the MenACWY control vaccine.

CDR3 sequence reads: CASSESGNTQYF. CDR3 nucleotides: TGTGCCAGCAGTGAATCAGGGAATACGCAGTATTTT. The chain has TRBV2 and TRBJ2-3; tentatively, D is TRBD1 (5 bases). V was clipped by 2 bases and J by 7 bases, with 7 bases between them. The CDR3 spans 12 residues. Looked up from germline, CDR1 is SNHLY and CDR2 is FYNNEI.